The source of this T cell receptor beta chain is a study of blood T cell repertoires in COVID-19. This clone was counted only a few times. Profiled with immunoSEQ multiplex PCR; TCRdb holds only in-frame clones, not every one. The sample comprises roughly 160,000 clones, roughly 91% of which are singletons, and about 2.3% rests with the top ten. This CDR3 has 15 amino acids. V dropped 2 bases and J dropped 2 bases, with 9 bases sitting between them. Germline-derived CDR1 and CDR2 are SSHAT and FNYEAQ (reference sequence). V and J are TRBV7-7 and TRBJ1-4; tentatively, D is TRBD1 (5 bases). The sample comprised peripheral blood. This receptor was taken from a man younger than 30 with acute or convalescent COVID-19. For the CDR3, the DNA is TGTGCCAGCAGCTTACGCCAGGGTACTAATGAAAAACTGTTTTTT. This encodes CASSLRQGTNEKLFF.